A selection of T cell receptor beta chains follows, all from one sample in a study of T cells in Graves' hyperthyroidism and ophthalmopathy. Via MiXCR, TCRdb re-called the multiplex PCR reads, giving one row per CDR3 protein. The table includes over 400,000 distinct CDR3 sequences, 22% detected once. The specimen was blood. The receptors were sampled from an older woman with Graves' ophthalmopathy. CDR3s leave out the opening cysteine and the closing phenylalanine or tryptophan. A D gene is named only where the DNA matches it firmly.

>TRBV20-1|TRBD1
SVKPRGQFYGYT
>TRBV6-1|-
ASSDFGSGTDTQY
>TRBV6-6|-
ASSPSLGRGVPGANVLT
>TRBV11-2|-
ASSLGRARYGYT
>TRBV9|TRBD1
ASSILTGGNAEAF
>TRBV7-2|TRBD1
ASSLGPQGDYGYT
>TRBV2|-
ASSEGPANYGYT
>TRBV3-1|TRBD2
ASSQDQGLAGYNEQF
>TRBV20-1|-
SARTLQTENYGYT
>TRBV6-1|TRBD1
ASSPGQGVLEKLF
>TRBV9|-
ASSVDKGRTRGYT
>TRBV2|-
ASMGAWVNNEQF
>TRBV3-1|TRBD2
ASSQGSGGETQY
>TRBV5-1|-
ASSLAGGKWGTGELF
>TRBV15|TRBD1
ATSRGGTGGAF
>TRBV14|-
ASSLNRVAGTEAF
>TRBV10-3|-
AIVGETNTEAF
>TRBV12-3/TRBV12-4|-
ATRSSGANVLT
>TRBV18|-
ASSTSNFGEQY
>TRBV19|TRBD2
ASSRRLAGASDEQF
>TRBV6-1|-
ASATTRMNTEAF
>TRBV5-1|TRBD2
ASSAGTSGNDIQY
>TRBV3-1|TRBD1
ASSTGKPIYGYT
>TRBV15|-
ATSNGPGSHQPQH
>TRBV6-2/TRBV6-3|TRBD1
ASSYNPGQGAREQY
>TRBV19|-
ASSIENQPQH
>TRBV2|-
ASSDRRESSNEQF
>TRBV20-1|TRBD1
SAGQGTIEAF
>TRBV6-1|-
ASSPAEGNIEKLF
>TRBV15|-
ATSRVRTGTNYGYT
>TRBV2|-
ASSERSSARETQY
>TRBV10-3|-
AISESVQGASYEQY
>TRBV18|TRBD1
ASSSPGQGYNEQF
>TRBV5-5|-
ASSLTIAWGANVLT
>TRBV29-1|TRBD1
SVAAGGGYT
>TRBV18|-
ASYQGRAGSCF
>TRBV6-5|TRBD2
ASSYNQRGSYEQY
>TRBV10-1|-
ASSDGTLNWDEQF
>TRBV28|TRBD1
ASTGQVYGYT
>TRBV6-1|TRBD1
ASRAGTGNTGELF
>TRBV2|-
ASRLQGTVQQPQH
>TRBV5-4|-
ASSLGGDRNQPQH
>TRBV19|TRBD2
ASSAGAGVYEQY
>TRBV3-1|-
ASSEGQSNQPQH
>TRBV28|-
ASSTPLGHTGELF
>TRBV24-1|TRBD1
ATSDWGQGNTGELF
>TRBV15|TRBD1
ATSRVGRGFTDTQY
>TRBV19|TRBD1
ASSSRDRPPYEQY
>TRBV7-2|TRBD1
ASREDRNEQF
>TRBV20-1|TRBD2
SASPSGGSGWPYEQY
>TRBV9|-
ASSAAGRLGEQY
>TRBV5-1|TRBD1
ASSLDGTEYNEQF
>TRBV27|-
ASRRRMGRETQY
>TRBV4-3|-
ASSQEFPPSFGYEQY
>TRBV27|-
ASMVAQRVSEQF
>TRBV7-2|TRBD1
ASSLRTGDNSPLH
>TRBV5-1|TRBD1
ASSHRDRGRGEQF